These 28 T cell receptor beta chains share one sample of origin, sequenced in a study of T cell responses to AZD1222 COVID-19 vaccine. TCRdb keeps only in-frame clones here, not all; method: immunoSEQ multiplex PCR. The table includes some 130,000 clones, 70% to 90% detected once. Here the sequenced sample was peripheral blood, taken on day 0 of AZD1222 vaccination. Every receptor here comes from an adult in good health.

This sequence joins TRBV9 and TRBJ2-5, with D possibly being TRBD1 (6 bases). There are 13 residues in the CDR3. Trimming took 5 bases from V and 5 from J, leaving 13 bases between them. The V gene's germline CDR1 is SGDLS and CDR2 YYNGEE. The CDR3 coding sequence is TGTGCCAGCAGTAAACAGGGCCGGGAGACCCAGTACTTC. Its translation is CASSKQGRETQYF. Together with reference TRBV9 and TRBJ2-5, the CDR3 gives the full variable domain: DSGVTQTPKHLITATGQRVTLRCSPRSGDLSVYWYQQSLDQGLQFLIQYYNGEERAKGNILERFSAQQFPDLHSELNLSSLELGDSALYFCASSKQGRETQYFGPGTRLLVL.

The J gene is TRBJ1-1, the V gene TRBV10-1; a weak D match, TRBD1 (5 bases). CDR1 and CDR2 from the germline V gene are WNHNN and SYGVQD (reference sequence). V lost 6 bases to trimming and J lost 0 bases, with 11 bases between them. The CDR3 is 14 residues long. The CDR3 is CASSQGSVNTEAFF. The CDR3 DNA reads as TGCGCCAGCAGCCAGGGTTCGGTGAACACTGAAGCTTTCTTT.

The rearrangement uses TRBV7-2 and TRBJ2-1; tentatively, D is TRBD1 or TRBD2 (5 bases each). The CDR3 has 14 residues. Germline values: CDR1 SGHTA, CDR2 FQGNSA. Trimming took off 5 bases at V and 10 bases at J, with 18 bases between the two ends. CDR3 in amino acids: CASSSDRGPEEQFF. CDR3 bases: TGTGCCAGCAGCAGCGACCGGGGCCCTGAGGAGCAGTTCTTC.

The V call is TRBV6-5, the J call TRBJ1-1, with D perhaps matching TRBD1 (6 bases). The germline gives CDR1 MNHEY, CDR2 SVGAGI. This CDR3 has 15 residues. Between the trimmed V and J ends, which lost 7 bases and 1 base, there was a span of 16 bases. The CDR3 spells CASIRGGVENTEAFF. The DNA for the CDR3 is TGTGCCAGCATTAGGGGGGGCGTCGAGAACACTGAAGCTTTCTTT.

The rearrangement joins TRBV5-1 to TRBJ1-3, with 10 positions matching TRBD1. Germline V lookup: CDR1 SGHRS, CDR2 YFSETQ. Trimming removed 0 bases from V and 4 bases from J; junction bases left unmatched: 7. The CDR3 is 17 residues long. CDR3 DNA: TGCGCCAGCAGCTTGGGGGACAGGGGAAATATCGGAAACACCATATATTTT. This translates into CASSLGDRGNIGNTIYF.

Here the CDR3 DNA reads TGTGCCAGCAGCCCGGGGGCGACTGGGAAAAACACTGAAGCTTTCTTT. Its protein is CASSPGATGKNTEAFF. This chain links TRBV5-4 with TRBJ1-1, with D possibly matching TRBD1 (6 bases). V was clipped by 4 bases and J by 2 bases, with 18 bases between them. This CDR3 is built from 16 residues. Per the germline V gene, CDR1 is SGHNT and CDR2 is YYREEE (reference sequence).

The V gene is TRBV29-1, the J gene TRBJ1-2, with a possible D match to TRBD1 (6 bases). The germline V gene has CDR1 SQVTM and CDR2 ANQGSEA. The CDR3 is 15 residues long. V was trimmed by 4 bases and J by 5 bases, leaving 20 bases between them. CDR3 in amino acids: CSVGGADSSVYGYTF. Written as DNA, the CDR3 is TGCAGCGTTGGGGGGGCCGACAGTTCCGTTTATGGCTACACCTTC.

The chain couples TRBV10-2 to TRBJ2-7; TRBD1 or TRBD2 may be the D gene (5 bases each). The CDR3 spans 17 residues. Germline V gene data show CDR1 as WSHSY and CDR2 as SAAADI. The V end lost 0 bases, the J end lost 2 bases, and 17 bases lay between the germline ends. The CDR3 reads CASSESLRVGVAYEQYF. The CDR3 DNA is TGCGCCAGCAGTGAGTCGTTGAGGGTAGGGGTGGCCTACGAGCAGTACTTC.

This clone was observed once. The J gene is TRBJ2-1, the V gene TRBV2, with a weak D call TRBD2 (6 bases). The CDR3 runs to 14 residues. Germline loops: CDR1 SNHLY, CDR2 FYNNEI. Deletions cut 3 bases from V and 2 bases from J, with 8 bases between. The CDR3 sequence: CASSESGPYNEQFF. The CDR3 bases are TGTGCCAGCAGTGAGAGCGGGCCCTACAATGAGCAGTTCTTC.

The chain uses TRBV29-1 and TRBJ2-2; D unclear. Germline V gives CDR1 SQVTM, CDR2 ANQGSEA. The CDR3 consists of 12 residues. Trimming took off 4 bases at V and 6 bases at J, with 9 bases between the two ends. The CDR3 protein is CSVVWWSGELFF. CDR3 nucleotides: TGCAGCGTTGTCTGGTGGTCCGGGGAGCTGTTTTTT.

The rearrangement links TRBV27 to TRBJ2-7, with 10 bases matching TRBD2. The CDR3 loop spans 18 amino acids. J lost 5 bases, V lost 1 base, and 14 bases had no gene match. CDR1 is MNHEY, CDR2 SMNVEV, per germline (reference sequence). CDR3 coding DNA: TGTGCCAGCAGTTTATTAACTAGCGGGACACCTACTGGGAACGAGCAGTACTTC. This codes for CASSLLTSGTPTGNEQYF.

CDR3 amino acids: CSVSRGGTGELFF. The CDR3 DNA sequence: TGCAGCGTTAGCCGCGGTGGGACCGGGGAGCTGTTTTTT. J is TRBJ2-2 and V is TRBV29-1; D not certain. The V and J ends lost 5 bases and 5 bases respectively, with 12 bases between them. The CDR3 is 13 residues long. CDR1 and CDR2 from the germline V gene are SQVTM and ANQGSEA.

This clone was observed once. The rearrangement uses TRBV6-5 and TRBJ1-1; D possibly corresponds to TRBD1 (5 bases). Germline V gives CDR1 MNHEY, CDR2 SVGAGI. This CDR3 is 12 amino acids long. Trimming shortened V by 10 bases and J by 5 bases, and 14 bases separated the two germline ends. CDR3 protein: CATRGGWTEAFF. The DNA for the CDR3 is TGTGCCACGAGGGGAGGGTGGACTGAAGCTTTCTTT.

This chain links TRBV4-3 with TRBJ2-7, with 8 nucleotides matching TRBD2. The V segment lost 1 base and the J segment 5 bases; nucleotides outside the gene matches: 10. Germline loops: CDR1 LGHNA, CDR2 YSLEER. The CDR3 totals 16 residues. The CDR3, as DNA: TGCGCCAGCAGCCAAGTTTTCACGGGGGGGCCCCACGAGCAGTACTTC. It codes for CASSQVFTGGPHEQYF.

The gene calls are TRBV6-4 and TRBJ2-3, with 7 positions matching TRBD2. The CDR3 consists of 15 residues. The ends lost 1 base at V and 1 base at J; junction bases unmatched: 2. Germline-derived CDR1 and CDR2 are MRHNA and SNTAGT. The CDR3 is CASSDLTSGTDTQYF. CDR3 nucleotide sequence: TGTGCCAGCAGTGACTTAACTAGCGGCACAGATACGCAGTATTTT.

This clone has more than one count but fewer than ten. The V and J genes are TRBV9 and TRBJ1-2; D is undetermined. This CDR3 region has 14 residues. Trimming removed 4 bases from V and 8 bases from J, with 18 bases in between. From germline, CDR1 is SGDLS and CDR2 YYNGEE. The CDR3 region is CASSPQDGLGGYTF. CDR3 coding DNA: TGTGCCAGCAGCCCTCAAGATGGCCTTGGGGGCTACACCTTC.

The chain links TRBV5-1 to TRBJ2-7; D assignment may be TRBD1 or TRBD2 (5 bases each). V was clipped by 0 bases and J by 3 bases, with 19 bases between them. Per the germline V gene, CDR1 is SGHRS and CDR2 is YFSETQ. The CDR3 length is 17 residues. The CDR3 spells CASSLAGTGARGYEQYF. For the CDR3, the DNA is TGCGCCAGCAGCTTGGCCGGTACAGGAGCGAGGGGCTACGAGCAGTACTTC.

This sequence joins TRBV19 and TRBJ1-5, with D hard to call. Deletions cut 6 bases from V and 0 bases from J, with 6 bases between. This CDR3 contains 13 residues. Looked up from germline, CDR1 is LNHDA and CDR2 is SQIVND (reference sequence). CDR3 nucleotides: TGTGCCAGTAGCACGGATAGCAATCAGCCCCAGCATTTT. Amino acids: CASSTDSNQPQHF. The full variable domain, its missing parts supplied by reference TRBV19 and TRBJ1-5, is DGGITQSPKYLFRKEGQNVTLSCEQNLNHDAMYWYRQDPGQGLRLIYYSQIVNDFQKGDIAEGYSVSREKKESFPLTVTSAQKNPTAFYLCASSTDSNQPQHFGDGTRLSIL.

The chain recombines TRBV5-6 with TRBJ1-1; D is undetermined. V lost 2 bases to trimming and J lost 5 bases, with 10 bases between them. CDR1 and CDR2 (germline): SGHDT, YYEEEE. This CDR3 contains 13 residues. CDR3 sequence (DNA): TGTGCCAGCAGCTTAGAGGGTAGGACTGAAGCTTTCTTT. It yields the protein CASSLEGRTEAFF.

CDR3 nucleotides: TGTGCCAGCAGCGTAGGCACAGGCTATGGCTACACCTTC. Translation gives CASSVGTGYGYTF. The chain carries TRBV9 and TRBJ1-2; weak D call: TRBD1 (5 bases). V dropped 0 bases and J dropped 4 bases, with 7 bases sitting between them. The germline V gene encodes CDR1 SGDLS and CDR2 YYNGEE. The length of the CDR3 is 13 residues.

Many counts were recorded for this clone. The chain carries TRBV18 and TRBJ1-3; 7 bases are a match to TRBD1. V dropped 4 bases and J dropped 0; count of bases not matched to a gene: 6. Germline V gene lookup returns CDR1 KGHSH and CDR2 LQKENI. The CDR3 extends over 16 amino acids. For the CDR3, the DNA is TGTGCCAGCTCACTACCGACAGGGATCTCTGGAAACACCATATATTTT. This translates into CASSLPTGISGNTIYF.

This chain links TRBV29-1 with TRBJ2-7; the match to TRBD1 covers 8 bases. V was clipped by 8 bases and J by 2 bases; unmatched bases: 14. This CDR3 has 15 amino acids. From germline, CDR1 is SQVTM and CDR2 ANQGSEA. The CDR3 DNA reads TGCAGCTTTAACACCCCCAGGGGGCAAACCTACGAGCAGTACTTC. Protein sequence: CSFNTPRGQTYEQYF.

This rearrangement joins TRBV19 to TRBJ1-1; D is unclear. CDR1 is LNHDA and CDR2 is SQIVND in the germline V gene (reference sequence). The CDR3 sequence is 16 residues long. V lost 2 bases and J 1 base, leaving 14 bases between the germline ends. The CDR3 DNA follows: TGTGCCAGTAGTATAAAGTCCTTGTCTAGGAACACTGAAGCTTTCTTT. This sequence encodes CASSIKSLSRNTEAFF.

The V and J genes are TRBV19 and TRBJ1-1; TRBD1 is a possible D gene (5 bases). Germline V gene data show CDR1 as LNHDA and CDR2 as SQIVND (reference sequence). The ends were cut back, 0 bases at V and 6 bases at J, with 20 bases in the middle. The CDR3 has 17 residues. The CDR3 DNA is TGTGCCAGTAGTATAGAAGTTTTGGGGGATGGTATCGCTGAAGCTTTCTTT. Translation gives CASSIEVLGDGIAEAFF.

This clone has just one count. The CDR3: CASSLAAGGYYNEQFF. The CDR3, as DNA: TGTGCCAGCAGCTTGGCTGCGGGAGGATACTACAATGAGCAGTTCTTC. The V and J genes are TRBV5-5 and TRBJ2-1; 8 positions agree with TRBD2. Germline V CDR1 and CDR2: SGHKS, YYEKEE (reference sequence). The J segment lost 3 bases and the V segment lost 0 bases, leaving 5 bases of the junction unmatched. The CDR3 is 16 amino acids.

The chain is built from TRBV3-1 (or the pseudogene TRBV3-2) and TRBJ1-1; maybe TRBD1 (6 bases). Per the germline V gene, CDR1 is LGHDT and CDR2 is YNNKEL (reference sequence). This CDR3 spans 11 amino acids. Trimming removed 5 bases at V and 8 bases at J, with 9 bases between. The CDR3 sequence: CASSTGTEAFF. CDR3 DNA: TGTGCCAGCAGCACCGGGACAGAAGCTTTCTTT.

The chain links TRBV6-5 to TRBJ2-1; D call uncertain. The CDR3 contains 13 residues. With 10 bases removed from V and 2 bases from J, the gap between germline ends came to 12 bases. CDR1 and CDR2 from the germline V gene are MNHEY and SVGAGI. CDR3 residues: CATSGLPYNEQFF. For the CDR3, the DNA is TGTGCCACTTCTGGCCTTCCCTACAATGAGCAGTTCTTC.

The gene calls are TRBV10-3 and TRBJ2-7; no clear D gene. The CDR3 spans 11 residues. Germline V gene lookup returns CDR1 ENHRY and CDR2 SYGVKD. Trimming left V 4 bases short and J 5 bases short, with 6 bases between. The CDR3 DNA sequence: TGTGCCATCAGTGGCTCTAACGAGCAGTACTTC. Protein product: CAISGSNEQYF.